Below are 6 T cell receptor beta chains sequenced from a single sample in a study of cytomegalovirus exposure and HLA in healthy donors. Primers: 60 Vbeta forward and 13 Jbeta reverse. Assay: immunoSEQ multiplex PCR; the TCRdb copy retains only in-frame clones and omits some. This table has some 180,000 clones, 70% to 80% appearing once. The sequencing sample was made of PBMCs. These receptors were collected from a man aged 18 to 35 in good health and CMV-seronegative.

The chain uses TRBV18 and TRBJ2-5, with 9 nucleotides matching TRBD2. In germline, CDR1 is KGHSH, CDR2 LQKENI. This CDR3 has 17 amino acids. The V segment lost 0 bases and the J segment 0 bases; nucleotides outside the gene matches: 5. The CDR3 nucleotides read TGTGCCAGCTCACCACCACGTAGCGGGGGCCACCAAGAGACCCAGTACTTC. It specifies CASSPPRSGGHQETQYF.

The chain combines TRBV5-1 with TRBJ1-4; D might be TRBD1 (6 bases). The CDR3 spans 15 residues. Germline lookup yields CDR1 SGHRS and CDR2 YFSETQ. V was clipped by 4 bases and J by 1 base, with 11 bases between them. CDR3: CASSRTGKTNEKLFF. The CDR3 region has the DNA TGCGCCAGCAGCAGAACAGGGAAAACTAATGAAAAACTGTTTTTT.

A word on this clone: Germline and junction disagree at one end, which may indicate a read error. The chain carries TRBV9 and TRBJ2-7; 7 nucleotides match TRBD1. The germline V gene has CDR1 SGDLS and CDR2 YYNGEE. This CDR3 has 16 residues. CDR3 in amino acids: CASSVADRSFSYEQCF. Here the CDR3 DNA reads TGTGCCAGCAGCGTAGCGGACAGGTCTTTCTCCTACGAGCAGTGCTTC.

The rearrangement uses TRBV6-5 and TRBJ1-5; the match to TRBD1 covers 7 bases. This CDR3 has 15 amino acids. V was pared by 6 bases and J by 1 base, with 6 bases of the junction left unmatched. CDR1 and CDR2 (germline): MNHEY, SVGAGI. The chain's CDR3 is CASSHDRASNQPQHF. Written as DNA, the CDR3 is TGTGCCAGCAGCCATGACAGGGCGAGCAATCAGCCCCAGCATTTT.

This clone was recorded a few times. The rearrangement joins TRBV19 to TRBJ1-1; tentative D call: TRBD1 (5 bases). Trimming shortened V by 1 base and J by 0 bases, and 9 bases separated the two germline ends. The CDR3 spans 15 residues. Germline V lookup: CDR1 LNHDA, CDR2 SQIVND (reference sequence). CDR3 in amino acids: CASSIGQFMNTEAFF. CDR3 sequence (DNA): TGTGCCAGTAGTATAGGACAGTTCATGAACACTGAAGCTTTCTTT. The full variable domain, with the rest looked up from reference TRBV19 and TRBJ1-1, is DGGITQSPKYLFRKEGQNVTLSCEQNLNHDAMYWYRQDPGQGLRLIYYSQIVNDFQKGDIAEGYSVSREKKESFPLTVTSAQKNPTAFYLCASSIGQFMNTEAFFGQGTRLTVV.

The chain recombines TRBV27 with TRBJ2-6; 13 positions agree with TRBD2. The V segment lost 0 bases and the J segment 4 bases; nucleotides outside the gene matches: 21. Germline-derived CDR1 and CDR2 are MNHEY and SMNVEV (reference sequence). This CDR3 region has 24 residues. Here the CDR3 reads CASSLSLPGPNPGLAGTGANVLTF. CDR3 bases: TGTGCCAGCAGTTTATCGCTTCCCGGCCCAAATCCGGGACTAGCGGGAACCGGGGCCAACGTCCTGACTTTC.